Given below is one TCR beta chain in context. Its antigen target is currently unknown. No base-level quality is on record; no much larger clone is a single base apart. Libraries were made using the immunoSEQ multiplex PCR assay. A mixture of 60 forward primers for TCR Vbeta segments and 13 reverse primers for TCR Jbeta segments was used in the multiplex PCR. Amplification of the CDR3 region of rearranged TCR beta genes was performed with a multiplex PCR assay on genomic DNA. The Illumina HiSeq System was used to sequence the amplified TCR beta libraries as 87-base-pair reads. The study's processing was this. A later analysis tallied 75 million to 85 million unique TCR beta chains across the 550 to 850 repertoires, and 10 million to 11 million of those chains were shared by two or more donors. A nearest-neighbor algorithm error-corrected the raw reads and collapsed the reads into unique sequences, merging closely related sequences to remove PCR and sequencing errors. CDR3 sequences were aligned to IMGT reference sequences to assign V, D and J gene segments. Each retained sequence needed at least a six-nucleotide match to both a V gene segment and a J gene segment. A rearrangement was called productive if the CDR3 had no stop codons and remained in frame with V and J, and every other rearrangement was called non-productive. CDR3 was defined by IMGT convention, running from the second conserved V-encoded cysteine to the conserved J-encoded phenylalanine. Sequences without an unambiguous match to a single V gene segment were excluded from the earlier analysis of a few hundred of the donors. An earlier analysis of under 750 of the donors called V segments functional above 56.7% productive rearrangements and segregating when the between-donor standard deviation exceeded 5%. To diagnose cytomegalovirus status from the catalog of TCR beta chain sequences, a statistical classification framework was built. A later analysis assigned V and J genes by comparing TCR nucleotide sequences with IMGT/GENE-DB human TR gene sequences. Using the TCRdist pipeline, a later analysis assigned CDR3 sequences along with most-parsimonious VDJ recombination scenarios. In a later analysis, each TCR beta chain was defined by its CDR3 amino acid sequence together with its V-gene family, and reads lacking a unique V-gene family were excluded. To address suspected cross-contamination and a sequencing artifact, a later analysis removed approximately 590 highly shared, low-generation-probability nucleotide sequences. In a later analysis, a clonal expansion index for each public chain was calculated from normalized within-repertoire ranks of inferred template counts. Generation probabilities in a later analysis came from a VDJ recombination model fitted to out-of-frame rearrangements, and those results were checked against IGoR. Hypergeometric tests were used in a later analysis to score TCR-TCR, TCR-HLA and TCR-CMV co-occurrence, with a repertoire-size bias correction applied to the TCR pairs. False discovery rates were estimated in a later analysis by permuting HLA or CMV assignments 20 times. In a later analysis, co-occurring TCRs were grouped using DBSCAN, with TCRdist sequence similarity added in when clustering inside HLA-allele-positive subsets. For co-occurrence clustering, repertoires with fewer than 30,000 or more than 120,000 public chains were excluded, along with about five repertoires with anomalous nucleotide sharing. Sourced from immuneACCESS, this table was stored by TCRdb with only in-frame sequences that have V and J called. A share of the clones is absent; for the studies checked, an unresolved V gene accounts for under half, and the remainder has no known explanation. V, J and clone size are those of that table, while D and trimming were read from the DNA. This sample is represented by about 220,000 clones; 75% of them were singletons. The ten largest make up 1.5% to 2% of the sample.

V is cut by 1 base and J by 6 bases, and the space between the germline ends is 16 bases. CDR1 and CDR2, looked up from the germline V gene, are SGHRS and YFSETQ. Reading from cysteine to phenylalanine, the CDR3 counts 16 amino acids. Only the CDR3 DNA stays, 48 bases, in frame from base 1. These data originate in a study of cytomegalovirus exposure and HLA in healthy donors (dated by TCRdb to about 2017). Study-level background: An earlier analysis of a few hundred of the donors reported 276 Gb of sequence data and 95 million to 130 million unique TCR beta sequences obtained from about 179 million T cells. In an earlier analysis of 550 to 700 of the donors, high-throughput TCR beta sequencing was used to judge whether each TCR beta V gene segment behaved as functional or pseudogenic. The study aimed to test whether cataloging public T cell receptors could reveal signatures of past pathogen exposure. A later genetic analysis used genome-wide SNP genotypes for 398 of the 666 donors, treating that subset as a discovery cohort. Across approximately 420 genotyped donors of the cohort, an average of about 240,000 unique TCR beta nucleotide sequences per donor were sequenced, and approximately 19% of those sequences were non-productive. An early release that covered fewer than 750 HLA-typed donors contained approximately 300 gigabases of sequencing data and tens of millions of unique TCR sequences. To predict cytomegalovirus infection status, the study brought together high-throughput TCR immunosequencing, statistical association of individual TCRs with disease status, and machine learning. Donor age, sex, ethnicity and CMV serostatus were collected together with the repertoire data. The later analysis used no new phenotypic data to find candidate immune exposures, relying instead on TCR beta sequences and their occurrence across donors. Using immunosequencing, the study profiled T cell repertoires from 500 to 800 subjects and related those repertoires to cytomegalovirus serostatus. Both class I and class II loci were covered by HLA typing, at four-digit resolution. All discovery cohort repertoires had been generated on a single sequencing platform. To study patterns of TCR occurrence, a later analysis re-analyzed previously published TCR beta repertoires from 700 or so donors and added high-resolution HLA genotyping. A separate validation cohort of 90 to 150 different subjects was used in addition to the roughly 720-subject first cohort. Of the 300 to 500 genotyped donors, 81% were placed in the genetic ancestry cluster associated with self-reported Caucasian donors. Typing coverage varied by locus: roughly 629-640 donors for A, B, C, DRB1 and DQB1; approximately 500 for DQA1; about 600 for DPA1; more than 450 for DPB1. Four or five DR-DQ haplotypes were handled as single units for association and clustering because linkage in the cohort was strong. Points the paper makes about the study in general: A few of the identified cytomegalovirus-associated TCR beta chains were confirmed in vitro to be specific for cytomegalovirus antigens. While some public TCRs were present in many individuals, most TCR sequences turned up only very rarely across donors. Presence/absence analyses assumed roughly uniform sequencing depth across donors, an assumption that may not hold. A group of highly shared sequence variants was considered likely to be a technical artifact of the sequencing pipeline. When HLA alleles, especially DR and DQ, strongly co-occurred, TCR associations were difficult to assign to individual alleles. Only TCR beta chains were sequenced in this cohort, and the absence of alpha or paired-chain data limited detectable features. The classifier was reported to diagnose cytomegalovirus status with high specificity and sensitivity in both the original cohort and the validation cohort. According to a later genetic analysis, donors in an Asian-associated ancestry cluster had fewer N-insertions in productive TCRs than the approximately 690-donor mean. Some IMGT-functional V segments, including TRBV6-2 and TRBV6-3, could not be told apart with the 87-base-pair reads, so those segments were excluded. Broadly in line with IMGT annotations, most TCR beta V segments showed up in productive rearrangements about 87% or about 30% of the time in an earlier analysis of several hundred of the donors. In the study, 164 TCR beta chains were listed as associated with cytomegalovirus. Immune exposure information for the cohort was limited to CMV serostatus. In a later analysis, most CMV-associated TCR beta chains were found to appear HLA-restricted, with HLA associations seemingly driven largely by CMV exposure. A further reported finding was that TCR beta sequences accurately predicted the HLA-A and HLA-B alleles for most subjects in the first cohort. A later analysis found that HLA-associated TCR beta chains were more clonally expanded and had lower generation probabilities than equally common non-associated chains. An association between a missense DCLRE1C variant and V-gene and J-gene trimming of TCR beta chains was found in a later genetic analysis and replicated in an independent cohort. Specific HLA alleles were associated with over 15,000 TCR beta sequences at a false discovery rate of 0.05 in a later analysis. Linkage disequilibrium might explain the correlated functional status among segregating V segments, but an unknown experimental factor could not be ruled out. Fewer than 20 rarely observed V segments, including chromosome 9 orphons, were excluded from the earlier analysis of several hundred of the donors because counts were too low. Because HLA typing was missing for some donors at each locus, association tests included only the typed subset. It was suggested by the authors that the approach could potentially be generalized to other disease states and immunological phenotypes. In a later analysis, the rate of TCR association differed among HLA loci, with DRB1 alleles having the most associated TCRs and HLA-C alleles having the fewest. According to a later analysis, parvovirus B19, influenza, CMV and Epstein-Barr virus appeared linked to several top co-occurrence clusters.

The cohort was made up of approximately 670 healthy bone marrow donors. All cohort members were sampled while nominally healthy, although unrecorded immune exposures were likely present. The donor tested CMV seronegative and was one of the 352 seronegative cohort members. A peripheral blood sample was collected from each donor, and TCR beta sequencing was performed on peripheral blood mononuclear cells. The Qiagen DNeasy Blood Extraction Kit was used to extract genomic DNA from the blood cell samples. The sample was PBMCs. The chain uses TRBV5-1 and TRBJ2-2; possibly the D gene is TRBD2, per 7 matching bases. This TCR came from a woman aged 30 to 39 in good health and CMV-seronegative. Here the CDR3 is given as CASSLMRGPGAGELFF. The nucleotides are TGCGCCAGCAGCTTGATGCGGGGGCCGGGGGCCGGGGAGCTGTTTTTT.